Here is one T cell receptor beta chain with its context. Its antigen is unidentified. This sample was included in a study of T cells after yellow fever vaccination. The germline CDR1 and CDR2 sequences are KGHDR and SFDVKD. V shed 4 bases, J shed 13 bases, and the junction held 12 bases outside the gene matches. The CDR3 totals 15 residues. General study points: Researchers cautioned that FACS-sorted repertoires could harbor abundant clonotypes contaminating from the bulk population. Clonotypes found in both CD4 and CD8 compartments made up a small share. At 95% to 98% for CD4 and about 87% for CD8, most primary-vaccination clones showed up again after the booster.

Synthesis of TCR cDNA relied on 5'RACE template switching, which attached a universal primer site and UMIs. One entry per CDR3 protein, called by TCRdb with MiXCR from the 5' RACE reads. Of about 500,000 distinct CDR3 sequences in the sample, less than 20% were seen once. The sequences come from PBMCs, collected 5 days after the first yellow fever vaccination. The receptor's source is a young man who received the YFV17D yellow fever vaccine. V and J are TRBV24-1 and TRBJ2-1, with TRBD1 identical over 10 bases. CDR3 coding DNA: TGTGCCACCAGTGACCCGACAGGGGGCGAAGGAAAACAGTTCTTC. Its protein is CATSDPTGGEGKQFF.